The 32 T cell receptor beta chains presented below share a single source sample, sequenced in a study of CD8+CD57+ T cells in acquired aplastic anemia. CDR3 and TCR beta VDJ profiling relied on a genomic DNA template. TCRdb reprocessed the reads via MiXCR and lists one record per CDR3 protein. This sample has over 150,000 distinct CDR3 sequences; 50% to 65% occur once, and the top ten carry 40% to 50%. Sequenced patients had shown CD8+CD57+ cell expansion by flow cytometry. Sequenced: sorted CD4+, CD8+, or CD8+CD57+ T cells (not recorded which) from PBMCs. The receptors were gathered from a human donor with aplastic anemia.

The chain employs TRBV19 and TRBJ2-7, with 12 bases fitting TRBD1. The CDR3 has 15 amino acids. Looked up from germline, CDR1 is LNHDA and CDR2 is SQIVND (reference sequence). The V segment lost 2 bases and the J segment 5 bases; nucleotides outside the gene matches: 4. CDR3 loop: CASSITGTGGNEQYF. The CDR3 nucleotides read TGTGCCAGTAGTATAACCGGGACAGGGGGCAACGAGCAGTACTTC.

V is TRBV25-1 and J is TRBJ2-1; no clear D gene. This CDR3 is 14 amino acids long. Deletions cut 6 bases from V and 0 bases from J, with 9 bases between. Germline CDR1 MGHDK, CDR2 SYGVNS. The CDR3 DNA reads as TGTGCCAGCAGCTACAGCAGCTCCTACAATGAGCAGTTCTTC. Protein: CASSYSSSYNEQFF.

V gene TRBV10-2 combines with J gene TRBJ2-7, with 9 bases aligning to TRBD2. Trimming cost V 4 bases and J 10 bases; bases outside gene matches: 20. CDR3 length equals 17 residues. Germline CDR1 is WSHSY and CDR2 is SAAADI. Written as DNA, the CDR3 is TGCGCCAGCAGTGCCCAACTAGCGGGTGGTTTCGTGCCGCGACAGTACTTC. Translated, it gives CASSAQLAGGFVPRQYF.

The chain recombines TRBV3-1 with TRBJ2-5; 12 nucleotides align to TRBD2. The J segment lost 1 base and the V segment lost 2 bases, leaving 5 bases of the junction unmatched. This CDR3 is 17 amino acids long. Per the germline V gene, CDR1 is LGHDT and CDR2 is YNNKEL (reference sequence). The DNA of the CDR3 is TGTGCCAGCAGCCAAACTCCGACTAGCGGGGGCCAAGAGACCCAGTACTTC. Its translation: CASSQTPTSGGQETQYF.

The J gene is TRBJ1-1, the V gene TRBV2, with a weak D call TRBD1 (6 bases). Germline V gives CDR1 SNHLY, CDR2 FYNNEI. The CDR3 spans 15 residues. Trimming stripped 5 bases from V and 1 base from J, with 14 bases between. The CDR3: CASSRDTQGNTEAFF. The CDR3 DNA reads TGTGCCAGCAGTCGGGACACTCAGGGGAACACTGAAGCTTTCTTT.

The rearrangement uses TRBV13 and TRBJ1-1, with 10 positions matching TRBD1. CDR3 size: 14 residues. Germline assignment: CDR1 PRHDT and CDR2 FYEKMQ (reference sequence). In nucleotides, the CDR3 is TGTGCTAGAGCTGACAGGGGGCTGGACACTGAAGCTTTCTTT. Translated: CARADRGLDTEAFF.

This clonotype appeared once. V gene TRBV4-2 combines with J gene TRBJ2-1; D may be TRBD2 (6 bases). V lost 0 bases and J lost 0, with 12 bases in between. The CDR3 is 17 residues long. In germline, CDR1 is LGHNA, CDR2 YNFKEQ. Here the CDR3 DNA reads TGTGCCAGCAGCCAAGATGGCGGGGCTGGCTCCTACAATGAGCAGTTCTTC. Translated, it gives CASSQDGGAGSYNEQFF.

A few counts support this clonotype. The rearrangement uses TRBV9 and TRBJ2-7; 10 bases are a match to TRBD2. The ends lost 0 bases at V and 5 bases at J; junction bases unmatched: 5. Germline V lookup: CDR1 SGDLS, CDR2 YYNGEE. The CDR3 runs 15 residues. The CDR3 bases are TGTGCCAGCAGCGTAGGAACTAGCGGGGTCCACGAGCAGTACTTC. Its translation is CASSVGTSGVHEQYF.

This clonotype came up a few times. V is TRBV5-1 and J is TRBJ2-7; D might be TRBD1 (5 bases). V was trimmed by 3 bases and J by 2 bases, leaving 9 bases between them. The CDR3 has 13 residues. In germline, CDR1 is SGHRS, CDR2 YFSETQ. The DNA for the CDR3 is TGCGCCAGCAGCTACCAGGGAACCTACGAGCAGTACTTC. Translation: CASSYQGTYEQYF.

The gene calls are TRBV20-1 and TRBJ1-6; D unresolved. V shed 6 bases and J shed 8 bases, with 11 bases lying between them. The germline V gene encodes CDR1 DFQATT and CDR2 SNEGSKA (reference sequence). CDR3 length: 12 residues. This chain's CDR3 is CSAQSWDSPLHF. DNA of the CDR3: TGCAGTGCACAGTCCTGGGATTCACCCCTCCACTTT.

The chain combines TRBV7-3 with TRBJ2-3; D ambiguous. The CDR3 runs to 12 residues. Germline CDR1 reads SGHTA; CDR2 reads FQGTGA. V was trimmed by 4 bases and J by 6 bases, leaving 8 bases between them. This CDR3 reads CASSSTADTQYF. CDR3 nucleotide sequence: TGTGCCAGCAGCTCCACAGCGGATACGCAGTATTTT.

The chain uses TRBV7-2 and TRBJ1-6; perhaps TRBD1 as D (5 bases). Germline V gene sequence: CDR1 SGHTA, CDR2 FQGNSA. V was clipped by 0 bases and J by 7 bases, with 7 bases between them. The CDR3 has 14 amino acids. CDR3 sequence reads: CASSLAAGNSPLHF. The CDR3 DNA sequence: TGTGCCAGCAGCTTAGCGGCAGGGAATTCACCCCTCCACTTT.

This chain connects TRBV7-4 to TRBJ1-6; no firm D call. The germline V and J ends were trimmed by 0 bases and 10 bases, with 10 bases remaining between them. This CDR3 has 14 residues. Germline V CDR1 and CDR2: SGHVT, SQSDAQ. The CDR3 nucleotides read TGTGCCAGCAGCTTAGCGCGGGGTGACTCACCCCTCCACTTT. Its translation: CASSLARGDSPLHF. The entire variable domain, with the rest obtained from reference TRBV7-4 and TRBJ1-6, is as follows: GAGVSQSPRYKVAKRGRDVALRCDSISGHVTLYWYRQTLGQGSEVLTYSQSDAQRDKSGRPSGRFSAERPERSVSTLKIQRTEQGDSAVYLCASSLARGDSPLHFGNGTRLTVT.

This clonotype was observed a handful of times. The V call is TRBV25-1, the J call TRBJ2-1, with D possibly being TRBD2 (7 bases). The CDR3 sequence is 18 residues long. Between the trimmed V and J ends, which lost 4 bases and 6 bases, there was a span of 25 bases. Germline V gene sequence: CDR1 MGHDK, CDR2 SYGVNS. CDR3 DNA sequence: TGTGCCAGCAGTGCTAGAGATCTTGCGGGGGCCGATCTCAATGAGCAGTTCTTC. The encoded protein is CASSARDLAGADLNEQFF.

The chain links TRBV7-8 to TRBJ2-7, with TRBD1 matching 12 bases. The CDR3 is made up of 16 amino acids. Per the germline V gene, CDR1 is SGHVS and CDR2 is FQNEAQ. V lost 7 bases to trimming and J lost 5 bases; unmatched junction nucleotides: 12. In DNA, the CDR3 is TGTGCCAGCATCAGGGACAGGGGGCGCCGGGTCCACGAGCAGTACTTC. Its protein product is CASIRDRGRRVHEQYF.

This clonotype has just a few counts. The chain has TRBV2 and TRBJ2-3; D is possibly TRBD2 (5 bases). The germline V gene encodes CDR1 SNHLY and CDR2 FYNNEI. CDR3 length: 14 residues. V gave up 6 bases and J gave up 4 bases, with 14 bases separating them. CDR3 region: CASSLLGFADTQYF. CDR3 nucleotide sequence: TGTGCCAGCAGCCTACTAGGATTTGCAGATACGCAGTATTTT.

The rearrangement uses TRBV4-3 and TRBJ2-3; TRBD1 is a possible D gene (6 bases). This CDR3 is built from 14 residues. From germline, CDR1 is LGHNA and CDR2 YSLEER. Trimming left V 1 base short and J 4 bases short, with 9 bases between. Here the CDR3 reads CASSQVQGADTQYF. The DNA for the CDR3 is TGCGCCAGCAGCCAAGTACAGGGCGCAGATACGCAGTATTTT.

Points on this clonotype: The junction shows a germline mismatch at one end, possibly a read error. The genes are TRBV29-1 and TRBJ2-1; D may correspond to TRBD1 or TRBD2 (5 bases each). The CDR3 spans 15 residues. In germline, CDR1 is SQVTM, CDR2 ANQGSEA. For the CDR3, the DNA is TGCAGCGTCTCTTCGACCGGGGCGAGAGGAGGTGAGCGGTTCTTC. Translation gives CSVSSTGARGGERFF.

This chain links TRBV5-1 with TRBJ2-2; no clear D. The CDR3 spans 15 residues. Per germline, CDR1 SGHRS and CDR2 YFSETQ. V lost 2 bases and J 1 base, leaving 9 bases between the germline ends. CDR3 sequence reads: CASSLKVGNTGELFF. The DNA for the CDR3 is TGCGCCAGCAGCTTAAAGGTCGGGAACACCGGGGAGCTGTTTTTT.

The chain has TRBV10-3 and TRBJ1-5, with D hard to call. V was clipped by 7 bases and J by 6 bases, with 13 bases between them. The CDR3 length is 13 residues. The germline V gene has CDR1 ENHRY and CDR2 SYGVKD. CDR3 protein: CAITDHPGQPQHF. The CDR3 coding sequence is TGTGCCATCACTGATCACCCGGGTCAGCCCCAGCATTTT.

In this sample, this clonotype turned up many times. J is TRBJ1-2 and V is TRBV5-1, with a tentative D call TRBD1 (5 bases). CDR3 length: 15 amino acids. Germline lookup yields CDR1 SGHRS and CDR2 YFSETQ. Trimming took 4 bases from V and 4 from J, leaving 17 bases between them. The CDR3 region is CASSPGHFGSYGYTF. CDR3 in DNA: TGCGCCAGCAGCCCGGGGCATTTTGGTAGCTATGGCTACACCTTC.

Details on this clonotype: A much larger clone lies one base from this, so it may be a read error. The CDR3 region is CSARAVTGRYGYTF. The DNA of the CDR3 is TGCAGTGCTAGAGCTGTAACAGGGCGATATGGCTACACCTTC. The chain carries TRBV20-1 and TRBJ1-2, with TRBD1 as a possible D gene (6 bases). The CDR3 length is 14 residues. V dropped 1 base and J dropped 5 bases, with 14 bases sitting between them. CDR1 is DFQATT and CDR2 is SNEGSKA in the germline V gene (reference sequence).

The chain is built from TRBV29-1 and TRBJ2-5, with 9 bases that match TRBD1. This CDR3 comprises 12 residues. Per germline, CDR1 SQVTM and CDR2 ANQGSEA. J lost 2 bases, V lost 8 bases, and 3 bases had no gene match. The CDR3 nucleotides read TGCAGCTCGGGGACAGGGCAAGAGACCCAGTACTTC. It codes for CSSGTGQETQYF.

The chain carries TRBV5-1 and TRBJ2-1; D not resolved. Trimming cost V 0 bases and J 10 bases, with 14 bases left between them. The CDR3 covers 14 residues. The germline V gene has CDR1 SGHRS and CDR2 YFSETQ. The CDR3 spells CASSLGTDWAEQFF. CDR3 bases: TGCGCCAGCAGCTTGGGGACCGATTGGGCCGAGCAGTTCTTC.

This clonotype was observed at least ten times. V and J are TRBV9 and TRBJ2-7; D may match TRBD1 or TRBD2 (6 bases each). The germline V gene has CDR1 SGDLS and CDR2 YYNGEE. V lost 3 bases and J lost 6, with 22 bases in between. The CDR3 consists of 16 residues. The CDR3 coding sequence is TGTGCCAGCAGCGGGAGGGAAGACAGGCGCCGGGTCGAGCAGTACTTC. Protein sequence: CASSGREDRRRVEQYF.

In this sample, this clonotype turned up a few times. The rearrangement uses TRBV2 and TRBJ2-1; tentative D call: TRBD2 (6 bases). CDR3 length: 15 amino acids. The ends were cut back, 2 bases at V and 8 bases at J, with 16 bases in the middle. The V gene's germline CDR1 is SNHLY and CDR2 FYNNEI. The CDR3 region has the DNA TGTGCCAGCAGTGAATCTCGGGGGAAGCGGTATGAGCAGTTCTTC. Translating it yields CASSESRGKRYEQFF.

The rearrangement uses TRBV27 and TRBJ1-2; TRBD1 matches at 8 bases. This CDR3 has 15 residues. The germline gives CDR1 MNHEY, CDR2 SMNVEV (reference sequence). The V segment lost 8 bases and the J segment 3 bases; nucleotides outside the gene matches: 11. The CDR3 reads CASRQGSGSYYGYTF. The CDR3 DNA follows: TGTGCCAGCCGACAGGGGTCGGGATCCTACTATGGCTACACCTTC.

This clonotype was picked up a small number of times. The CDR3 coding sequence is TGTGCCAGCAGTGAATTGGCGAGCAGCTCCTACAATGAGCAGTTCTTC. It codes for CASSELASSSYNEQFF. This chain links TRBV25-1 with TRBJ2-1, with D uncertain. The V end lost 1 base, the J end lost 0 bases, and 10 bases lay between the germline ends. CDR3 length: 16 amino acids. Germline values: CDR1 MGHDK, CDR2 SYGVNS.

The table lists this clonotype with many counts. V and J are TRBV6-1 and TRBJ2-1, with D perhaps TRBD1 (6 bases). The CDR3 has 13 amino acids. V lost 6 bases and J 2 bases, leaving 8 bases between the germline ends. Germline V gene lookup returns CDR1 MNHNS and CDR2 SASEGT. The CDR3 bases are TGTGCCAGCAGCTGGACAGCCTACAATGAGCAGTTCTTC. Translated: CASSWTAYNEQFF.

The chain combines TRBV11-3 with TRBJ2-2; D is undetermined. Per the germline V gene, CDR1 is SGHNT and CDR2 is YENEEA. With 2 bases removed from V and 7 bases from J, the gap between germline ends came to 8 bases. This CDR3 region has 13 residues. CDR3 nucleotides: TGTGCCAGCAGCTTACGGTCTAGCGGGGAGCTGTTTTTT. Protein: CASSLRSSGELFF.

This sequence joins TRBV20-1 and TRBJ2-7; 7 positions match TRBD2. The germline V gene encodes CDR1 DFQATT and CDR2 SNEGSKA (reference sequence). V was pared by 8 bases and J by 7 bases, with 14 bases of the junction left unmatched. The CDR3 has 13 residues. In DNA, the CDR3 is TGCAGTCCCACAGCGGGACCCACTTGGGAGCAGTACTTC. Protein sequence: CSPTAGPTWEQYF.

This clonotype was found a few times. V usage is TRBV7-9 and J usage is TRBJ2-3; D is undetermined. This CDR3 has 16 amino acids. V lost 1 base and J 4 bases, leaving 15 bases between the germline ends. CDR1 and CDR2 from the germline V gene are SEHNR and FQNEAQ (reference sequence). DNA for the CDR3: TGTGCCAGCAGCTTAGTGGGGAATAGTGGTCCAGATACGCAGTATTTT. Amino acids: CASSLVGNSGPDTQYF.